The rows below give T cell receptor beta chains drawn from one sample of a study of T-cell reconstitution after alpha-beta-depleted transplantation in children. TCRdb recomputed calls from the PCR reads with MiXCR, one row per CDR3 protein. There are 750,000 to 950,000 distinct CDR3 sequences in the sample; about 16% occur only once, and approximately 4.5% lies in the top ten. The material sequenced was PBMCs, mostly from graft donor cells, taken 360 days after TCRalphabeta/CD19-depleted stem cell transplant. Receptors originate from a male patient aged 10 to 17 who had a stem cell transplant for acute lymphoblastic leukemia, so the T cells may come from the graft donor. The CDR3 runs from the conserved cysteine through the conserved F or W. D genes are given only for firm matches. Clone size is not always given. Where it is, it says once, few, many or a class for expanded clones.

few	16	TRBV6-1	TRBJ2-2	TRBD2	CASSPGTSVHTGELFF	TGTGCCAGCAGCCCAGGGACTAGCGTGCACACCGGGGAGCTGTTTTTT
many	15	TRBV20-1	TRBJ2-1	.	CSARPTRSLRYEQFF	TGCAGTGCTAGACCCACCCGGAGTCTTAGATATGAGCAGTTCTTC
few	15	TRBV15	TRBJ2-5	.	CATSKPRVGQETQYF	TGTGCCACCAGCAAACCGAGGGTGGGGCAAGAGACCCAGTACTTC
.	14	TRBV6-1	TRBJ2-3	TRBD2	CAGSTSGRGDTQYF	TGTGCCGGATCGACTAGCGGGAGAGGAGATACGCAGTATTTT
few	15	TRBV7-9	TRBJ1-4	TRBD1	CASSLGRDRGEKLFF	TGTGCCAGCAGCTTAGGTCGGGACAGGGGTGAAAAACTGTTTTTT
few	15	TRBV3-1	TRBJ2-1	.	CASSFTGTLYNEQFF	TGTGCCAGCAGCTTCACCGGGACACTCTACAATGAGCAGTTCTTC
few	17	TRBV20-1	TRBJ1-5	TRBD1	CSASGGQGSFKSQPQHF	TGCAGTGCTTCCGGGGGACAGGGTTCGTTTAAGTCTCAGCCCCAGCATTTT
.	16	TRBV7-8	TRBJ2-7	TRBD2	CASSPWWRTSVYEQYF	TGTGCCAGCAGCCCCTGGTGGAGGACTAGCGTTTACGAGCAGTACTTC
many	13	TRBV3-1	TRBJ1-1	TRBD1	CASSQYRGTEAFF	TGTGCCAGCAGCCAGTACAGGGGGACTGAAGCTTTCTTT
few	15	TRBV28	TRBJ2-2	TRBD2	CASSPGTSMAGELFF	TGTGCCAGCAGTCCCGGGACTAGCATGGCCGGGGAGCTGTTTTTT
.	14	TRBV19	TRBJ2-4	TRBD2	CARTLAGTKNIQYF	TGTGCCAGGACGCTAGCGGGGACGAAAAACATTCAGTACTTC
few	14	TRBV5-6	TRBJ2-7	.	CASSLVNIGHEQYF	TGTGCCAGCAGCTTGGTCAATATCGGGCACGAGCAGTACTTC
.	16	TRBV9	TRBJ1-2	.	CASSVGRGRFNYGYTF	TGTGCCAGCAGCGTAGGAAGGGGACGATTTAACTATGGCTACACCTTC
.	17	TRBV9	TRBJ2-7	TRBD2	CASSVSPLAGGPYEQYF	TGTGCCAGCAGCGTATCCCCCTTAGCGGGAGGCCCCTACGAGCAGTACTTC
.	13	TRBV10-3	TRBJ2-7	TRBD1	CAITGQGDYEQYF	TGTGCCATCACGGGACAGGGTGACTACGAGCAGTACTTC
.	9	TRBV20-1	TRBJ1-2	.	CSARDTYTF	TGCAGTGCTAGAGATACCTACACCTTC
few	15	TRBV13	TRBJ2-7	.	CASSRTSGFTYEQYF	TGTGCCAGCAGCCGGACGTCGGGTTTCACCTACGAGCAGTACTTC
.	13	TRBV20-1	TRBJ2-7	.	CSARGQRPGEQYF	TGCAGTGCTAGAGGACAGCGGCCGGGAGAGCAGTACTTC
few	16	TRBV7-8	TRBJ2-7	.	CASSLRPGRDLYEQYF	TGTGCCAGCAGCTTACGTCCGGGGCGGGACCTCTACGAGCAGTACTTC
.	14	TRBV12-3/TRBV12-4	TRBJ1-1	TRBD1	CASTQGQFNTEAFF	TGTGCCAGCACCCAGGGACAGTTTAACACTGAAGCTTTCTTT
few	14	TRBV27	TRBJ2-7	TRBD2	CASSLVTSADEQYF	TGTGCCAGCAGTTTAGTGACTAGCGCGGACGAGCAGTACTTC
.	15	TRBV6-1	TRBJ1-3	TRBD1	CASSPGGLSGNTIYF	TGTGCCAGCAGTCCAGGGGGCCTCTCTGGAAACACCATATATTTT
.	16	TRBV4-1	TRBJ2-2	TRBD1	CASSPARGRGTGELFF	TGCGCCAGCAGCCCCGCAAGGGGGCGAGGAACCGGGGAGCTGTTTTTT
.	13	TRBV19	TRBJ2-5	.	CASRRWNQETQYF	TGTGCCAGTCGGCGGTGGAACCAAGAGACCCAGTACTTC
.	13	TRBV5-1	TRBJ2-4	TRBD2	CASTPPGGDIQYF	TGCGCCAGCACCCCGCCTGGGGGGGACATTCAGTACTTC
.	14	TRBV27	TRBJ2-7	TRBD1	CASSRTGADYEQYF	TGTGCCAGCAGCCGGACAGGGGCAGACTACGAGCAGTACTTC
few	14	TRBV5-1	TRBJ1-2	TRBD1	CASRFTGANYGYTF	TGCGCCAGCAGATTTACAGGGGCGAACTATGGCTACACCTTC
.	15	TRBV7-9	TRBJ2-1	.	CASSFPGFGADEQFF	TGTGCCAGCAGCTTCCCGGGGTTCGGGGCGGATGAGCAGTTCTTC
.	17	TRBV9	TRBJ1-2	TRBD1	CASSGPGGRDRNYGYTF	TGTGCCAGCAGCGGCCCCGGGGGCCGGGACAGGAACTATGGCTACACCTTC
many	15	TRBV27	TRBJ2-1	.	CASRRGWESYNEQFF	TGTGCCAGCAGGAGAGGGTGGGAGTCTTACAATGAGCAGTTCTTC
.	17	TRBV14	TRBJ2-6	.	CASSQTGRPSGANVLTF	TGTGCCAGCAGCCAAACGGGGAGACCCTCTGGGGCCAACGTCCTGACTTTC
many	15	TRBV4-2	TRBJ1-5	TRBD1	CASSRDRVSDQPQHF	TGTGCCAGCAGCCGGGACAGGGTTTCGGATCAGCCCCAGCATTTT